These T cell receptor beta chains were read from a single sample in a study of T cell responses to AZD1222 COVID-19 vaccine. Only in-frame clones appear in the TCRdb table, and some are missing; sequencing was by immunoSEQ multiplex PCR. The table lists approximately 100,000 clones, roughly 87% of them singletons. The input for sequencing was peripheral blood, taken 28 days after the second AZD1222 dose. The source is an adult who received the AZD1222 COVID-19 vaccine. CDR3s include the opening cysteine and the closing phenylalanine or tryptophan. D genes are given only for firm matches. Clone sizes are given selectively: once, few, many, or a class where the clone is expanded.

j_call v_call clone_size d_call cdr3_nt cdr3_aa
TRBJ2-3 TRBV5-6 once TRBD2 TGTGCCAGCAGCCCCCATCTAGCGGGAGTGACAGATACGCAGTATTTT CASSPHLAGVTDTQYF
TRBJ1-3 TRBV9 . TRBD1 TGTGCCAGCAGCGAGACAGGGGCTGGAAACACCATATATTTT CASSETGAGNTIYF
TRBJ1-2 TRBV21-1 . . TGTGCCAGCAGCAAAGAGGCGGAAAACTATGGCTACACCTTC CASSKEAENYGYTF
TRBJ2-3 TRBV6-5 . TRBD2 TGTGCCAGCAGAATAGCGGGGAGTACAGATACGCAGTATTTT CASRIAGSTDTQYF
TRBJ1-1 TRBV30 . . TGTGCCTGGAGTGCCGGACAGAACACTGAAGCTTTCTTT CAWSAGQNTEAFF
TRBJ2-5 TRBV29-1 . TRBD2 TGCAGCGTCGGACTAGCGGGTGCCCAAGAGACCCAGTACTTC CSVGLAGAQETQYF
TRBJ2-7 TRBV2 . TRBD2 TGTGCCAGCAGAGCGGGGTCCTACGAGCAGTACTTC CASRAGSYEQYF
TRBJ1-4 TRBV12-3/TRBV12-4 . TRBD1 TGTGCCAGCAGTAAGACAGGGGAACTGTTTTTT CASSKTGELFF
TRBJ1-5 TRBV10-3 . . TGTGCCATCAGGATCAGTTGGAATAGCAATCAGCCCCAGCATTTT CAIRISWNSNQPQHF
TRBJ2-7 TRBV24-1 . TRBD2 TGTGCCACCAGTGAGAGGACTAGCGGGAGCTACGAGCAGTACTTC CATSERTSGSYEQYF
TRBJ1-2 TRBV7-9 . TRBD1 TGTGCCAGCAGCTTACCTGGACAGGGATATGGCTACACCTTC CASSLPGQGYGYTF
TRBJ1-5 TRBV2 once . TGTGCCAGCAGTGAAGCTTGGGGAAATCAGCCCCAGCATTTT CASSEAWGNQPQHF
TRBJ1-5 TRBV27 . . TGTGCCAGACAATCTTTGCAGCGGGCTGCGTGGGGCAATCAGCCCCAGCATTTT CARQSLQRAAWGNQPQHF
TRBJ1-5 TRBV2 . . TGTGCCAGCAGGGACGATAGCAATCAGCCCCAGCATTTT CASRDDSNQPQHF
TRBJ2-1 TRBV6-5 . . TGTGCCAGCAGTTACTCCAGGAGGGGAAGCGACAATGAGCAGTTCTTC CASSYSRRGSDNEQFF
TRBJ1-4 TRBV5-8 few TRBD1 TGTGCCAGCAGCTTGAGTGGGACAGGGCTTGAAAAACTGTTTTTT CASSLSGTGLEKLFF
TRBJ2-7 TRBV2 . . TGTGCCAGCAGTGAAAACAGACTCTACGAGCAGTACTTC CASSENRLYEQYF
TRBJ2-5 TRBV12-5 . . TGTGCTAGTGGTTTGGGACTCGACAGGGAGACCCAGTACTTC CASGLGLDRETQYF
TRBJ2-2 TRBV5-1 . TRBD1 TGCGCCAGCAGCTTGGAGGCAGGGGGATACACCGGGGAGCTGTTTTTT CASSLEAGGYTGELFF
TRBJ1-2 TRBV3-1/TRBV3-2 . . TGTGCCAGCAGCACGACAGGTTCTGATGGCTACACCTTC CASSTTGSDGYTF
TRBJ2-3 TRBV10-3 . TRBD2 TGTGCCATCAGGTCGGTTGTGTCTAGCGGGTTCACAGATACGCAGTATTTT CAIRSVVSSGFTDTQYF
TRBJ2-7 TRBV6-5 once . TGTGCCAGCAGCCAACTCTACGAGCAGTACTTC CASSQLYEQYF
TRBJ2-5 TRBV4-2 . . TGTGCCAGCAGCCCGCCGGGACTTGAAATAGACTTC CASSPPGLEIDF
TRBJ1-5 TRBV28 . TRBD1 TGTGCCAGCAGTTTATGGGCTGGACAGGGGGTCAATCAGCCCCAGCATTTT CASSLWAGQGVNQPQHF
TRBJ1-3 TRBV9 . . TGTGCCAGCAGCCTTCTCGACAGTTCTGGAAACACCATATATTTT CASSLLDSSGNTIYF
TRBJ1-1 TRBV5-1 few . TGCGCCAGCAGCTTGGAAAGGAACACTGAAGCTTTCTTT CASSLERNTEAFF
TRBJ1-1 TRBV4-1 few . TGCGCCAGCAGCCAAGGAAATCGAGGCACTGAAGCTTTCTTT CASSQGNRGTEAFF
TRBJ2-7 TRBV9 . . TGTGCCAGCAGCGTGGGCGGCCACTCCTACGAGCAGTACTTC CASSVGGHSYEQYF
TRBJ2-2 TRBV5-6 . . TGTGCCAGCAGCCTATTACCGCTAGTGGGACATCTCGGGGAGCTGTTTTTT CASSLLPLVGHLGELFF
TRBJ2-3 TRBV2 . . TGTGCCAGCAGTGAAGCGCTGGGAACTTTAGGGGGAGATACGCAGTATTTT CASSEALGTLGGDTQYF
TRBJ2-3 TRBV19 . TRBD2 TGTGCCAGTAGTATAGAGGGGACTAGCGGCACAGATACGCAGTATTTT CASSIEGTSGTDTQYF